This T cell receptor (beta chain) was recovered during a study of blood T cell repertoires in COVID-19. In the study overall: From the United States, Italy and Spain came samples of acute and convalescent COVID-19. Nucleic acid was either cDNA or gDNA, and it came from T cells, B-cell-depleted T cells, or PBMCs.

The CDR3 spans 17 residues. Per the germline V gene, CDR1 is SGHVS and CDR2 is FNYEAQ. V lost 4 bases, J lost 2 bases, and 11 bases stayed unmatched. In the authors' workflow: For nucleated cells, counts were estimated from reference gene primer amplification. Profiling relied on immunoSEQ multiplex PCR, and the TCRdb table lists in-frame clones only, not all of them. Clonal size and the V and J genes are those of that table, whereas D and trimming came from the DNA. The table shows around 270,000 clones, with about 85% occurring only once. The sequencing sample was made of peripheral blood. The chain joins TRBV7-6 to TRBJ2-3; 8 positions match TRBD2. The TCR originated in a man in his fifties or sixties who had recovered from COVID-19. The CDR3 is CASSSTGSGGHTDTQYF. The CDR3 DNA reads as TGTGCCAGCAGCTCAACGGGAAGCGGGGGACACACAGATACGCAGTATTTT.